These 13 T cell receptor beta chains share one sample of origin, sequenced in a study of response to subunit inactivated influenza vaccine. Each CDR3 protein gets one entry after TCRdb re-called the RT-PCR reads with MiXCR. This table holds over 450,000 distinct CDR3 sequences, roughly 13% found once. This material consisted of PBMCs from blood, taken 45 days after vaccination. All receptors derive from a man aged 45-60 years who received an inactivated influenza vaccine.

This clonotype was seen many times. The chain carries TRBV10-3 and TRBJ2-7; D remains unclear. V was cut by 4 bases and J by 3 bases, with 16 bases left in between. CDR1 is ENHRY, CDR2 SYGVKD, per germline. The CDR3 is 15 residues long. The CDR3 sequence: CAISGDAHDLYEQYF. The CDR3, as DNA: TGTGCCATCAGTGGGGATGCCCACGACCTCTACGAGCAGTACTTC.

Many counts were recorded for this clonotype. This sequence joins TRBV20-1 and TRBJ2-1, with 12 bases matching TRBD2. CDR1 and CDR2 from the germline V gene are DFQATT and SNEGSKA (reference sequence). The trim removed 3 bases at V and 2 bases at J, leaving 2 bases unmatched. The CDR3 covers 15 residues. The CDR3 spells CSASPSGRAYNEQFF. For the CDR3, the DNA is TGCAGTGCTAGCCCTAGCGGGAGGGCCTACAATGAGCAGTTCTTC.

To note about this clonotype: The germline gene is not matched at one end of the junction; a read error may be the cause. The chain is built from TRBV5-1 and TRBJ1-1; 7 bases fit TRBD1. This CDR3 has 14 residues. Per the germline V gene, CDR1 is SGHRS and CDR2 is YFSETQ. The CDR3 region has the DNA TGCGCCAGCAGCTTGGCCGCAGGGGGGATGAGTTGGGTCTTT. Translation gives CASSLAAGGMSWVF.

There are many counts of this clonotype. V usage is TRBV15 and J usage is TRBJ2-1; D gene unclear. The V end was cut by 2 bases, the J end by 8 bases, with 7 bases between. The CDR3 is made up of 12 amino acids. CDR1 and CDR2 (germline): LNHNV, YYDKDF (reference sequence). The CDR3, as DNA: TGTGCCACCAGCAGACCTAATCATGAGCAGTTCTTC. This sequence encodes CATSRPNHEQFF. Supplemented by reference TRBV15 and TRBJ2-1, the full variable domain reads DAMVIQNPRYQVTQFGKPVTLSCSQTLNHNVMYWYQQKSSQAPKLLFHYYDKDFNNEADTPDNFQSRRPNTSFCFLDIRSPGLGDTAMYLCATSRPNHEQFFGPGTRLTVL.

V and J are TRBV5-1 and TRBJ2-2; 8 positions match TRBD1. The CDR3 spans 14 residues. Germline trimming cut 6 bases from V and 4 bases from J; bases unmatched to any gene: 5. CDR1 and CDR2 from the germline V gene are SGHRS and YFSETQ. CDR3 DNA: TGCGCCAGCACAGACAGGGGCGGCACCGGGGAGCTGTTTTTT. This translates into CASTDRGGTGELFF.

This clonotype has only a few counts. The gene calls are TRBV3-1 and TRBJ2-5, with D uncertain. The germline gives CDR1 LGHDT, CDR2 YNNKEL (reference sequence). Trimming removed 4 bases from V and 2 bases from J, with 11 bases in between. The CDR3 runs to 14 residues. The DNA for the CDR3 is TGTGCCAGCAGCCCAGTCGCTTCGCAAGAGACCCAGTACTTC. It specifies CASSPVASQETQYF.

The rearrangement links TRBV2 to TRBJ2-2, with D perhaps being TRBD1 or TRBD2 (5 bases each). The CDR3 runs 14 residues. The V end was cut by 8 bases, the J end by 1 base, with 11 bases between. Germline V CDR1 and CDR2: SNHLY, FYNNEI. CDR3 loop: CASRGVRNTGELFF. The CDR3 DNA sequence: TGTGCCAGCCGAGGGGTTCGGAACACCGGGGAGCTGTTTTTT. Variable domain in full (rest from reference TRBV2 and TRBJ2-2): EPEVTQTPSHQVTQMGQEVILRCVPISNHLYFYWYRQILGQKVEFLVSFYNNEISEKSEIFDDQFSVERPDGSNFTLKIRSTKLEDSAMYFCASRGVRNTGELFFGEGSRLTVL.

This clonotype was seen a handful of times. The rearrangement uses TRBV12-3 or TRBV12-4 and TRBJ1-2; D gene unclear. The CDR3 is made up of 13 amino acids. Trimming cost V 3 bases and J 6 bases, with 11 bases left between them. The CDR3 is CASSFATSDGYTF. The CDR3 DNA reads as TGTGCCAGCAGTTTCGCGACGTCCGATGGCTACACCTTC.

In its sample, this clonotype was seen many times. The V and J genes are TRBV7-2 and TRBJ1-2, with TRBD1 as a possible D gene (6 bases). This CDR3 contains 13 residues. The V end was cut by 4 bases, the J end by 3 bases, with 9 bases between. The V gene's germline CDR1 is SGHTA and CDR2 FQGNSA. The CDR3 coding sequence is TGTGCCAGCAGCTCGGGGACATACTATGGCTACACCTTC. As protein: CASSSGTYYGYTF.

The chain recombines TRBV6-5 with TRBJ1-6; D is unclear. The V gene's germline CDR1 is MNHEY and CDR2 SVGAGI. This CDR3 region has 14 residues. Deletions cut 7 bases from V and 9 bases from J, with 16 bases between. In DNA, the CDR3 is TGTGCCAGCAAAGTTGGGTTCGGGCGTTCACCCCTCCACTTT. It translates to CASKVGFGRSPLHF.

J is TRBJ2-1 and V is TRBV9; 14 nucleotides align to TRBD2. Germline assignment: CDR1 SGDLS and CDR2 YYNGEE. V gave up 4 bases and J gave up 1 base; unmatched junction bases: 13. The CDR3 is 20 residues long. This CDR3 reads CASSSEGLAGDLRSYNEQFF. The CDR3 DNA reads TGTGCCAGCAGCTCGGAGGGACTAGCGGGAGATCTTAGGTCCTACAATGAGCAGTTCTTC. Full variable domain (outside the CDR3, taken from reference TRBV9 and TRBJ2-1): DSGVTQTPKHLITATGQRVTLRCSPRSGDLSVYWYQQSLDQGLQFLIQYYNGEERAKGNILERFSAQQFPDLHSELNLSSLELGDSALYFCASSSEGLAGDLRSYNEQFFGPGTRLTVL.

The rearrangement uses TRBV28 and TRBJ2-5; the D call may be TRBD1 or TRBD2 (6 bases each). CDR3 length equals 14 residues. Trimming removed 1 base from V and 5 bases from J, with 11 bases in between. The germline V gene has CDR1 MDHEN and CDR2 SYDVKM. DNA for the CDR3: TGTGCCAGCAGTTTATTCCGGGGGCGGGAGACCCAGTACTTC. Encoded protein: CASSLFRGRETQYF. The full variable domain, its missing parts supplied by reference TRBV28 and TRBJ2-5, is DVKVTQSSRYLVKRTGEKVFLECVQDMDHENMFWYRQDPGLGLRLIYFSYDVKMKEKGDIPEGYSVSREKKERFSLILESASTNQTSMYLCASSLFRGRETQYFGPGTRLLVL.

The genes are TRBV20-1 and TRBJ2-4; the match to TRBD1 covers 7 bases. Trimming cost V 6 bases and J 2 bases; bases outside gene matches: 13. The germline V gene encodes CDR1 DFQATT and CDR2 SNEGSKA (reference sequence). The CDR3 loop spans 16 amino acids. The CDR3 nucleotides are TGCAGTGCAGATAACAGGGGTGGGGTGTCCAAAAACATTCAGTACTTC. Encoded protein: CSADNRGGVSKNIQYF.